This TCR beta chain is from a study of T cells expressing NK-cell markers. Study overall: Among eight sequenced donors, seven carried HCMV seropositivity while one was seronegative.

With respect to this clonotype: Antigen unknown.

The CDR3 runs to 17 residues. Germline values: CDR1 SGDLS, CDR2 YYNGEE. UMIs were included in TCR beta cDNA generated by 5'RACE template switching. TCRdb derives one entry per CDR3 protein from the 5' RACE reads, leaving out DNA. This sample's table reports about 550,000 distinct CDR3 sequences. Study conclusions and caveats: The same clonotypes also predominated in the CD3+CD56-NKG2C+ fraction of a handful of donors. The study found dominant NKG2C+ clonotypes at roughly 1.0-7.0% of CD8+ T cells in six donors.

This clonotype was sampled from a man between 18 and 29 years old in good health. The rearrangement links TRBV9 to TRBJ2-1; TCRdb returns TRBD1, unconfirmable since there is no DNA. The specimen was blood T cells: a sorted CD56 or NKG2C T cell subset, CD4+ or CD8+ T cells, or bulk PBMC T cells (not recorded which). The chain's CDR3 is CASSVPVGQGGYNEQFF.